This T cell receptor beta chain was identified in a study of OX40 agonist ivuxolimab in advanced cancers. Study-level background: Head and neck, renal cell, melanoma or hepatocellular carcinoma were the cancers that dose-escalation patients had. Prior therapy, whether anti-PD-1, anti-PD-L1 or anti-CTLA-4, was allowed, and 40% had some. Partial responses occurred in three patients (one hepatocellular carcinoma, two cutaneous melanoma).

Study findings and constraints: In CD8+ T cells, expanded clones were on average more numerous than in CD4+.

Here immunoSEQ multiplex PCR was the method, and the copy in TCRdb shows in-frame clones only, minus some. The table shows about 14,000 clones, with 65% to 80% occurring only once. This clone was seen more than once but under ten times. Its antigen remains unidentified. There are 14 residues in the CDR3. V lost 2 bases, J lost 2 bases, and 2 bases stayed unmatched. Germline V gene lookup returns CDR1 ENHRY and CDR2 SYGVKD. The sequenced sample was CD4+ or CD8+ T cells sorted from blood, obtained in a trial of the OX40 agonist ivuxolimab. The chain combines TRBV10-3 with TRBJ2-7; 8 bases are shared with TRBD1. The TCR sequence derives from an adult with an advanced solid tumor such as melanoma, head and neck, liver or kidney cancer. CDR3 nucleotide sequence: TGTGCCATCAGTGAGGGGGGACAGGCCTACGAGCAGTACTTC. Translation gives CAISEGGQAYEQYF.